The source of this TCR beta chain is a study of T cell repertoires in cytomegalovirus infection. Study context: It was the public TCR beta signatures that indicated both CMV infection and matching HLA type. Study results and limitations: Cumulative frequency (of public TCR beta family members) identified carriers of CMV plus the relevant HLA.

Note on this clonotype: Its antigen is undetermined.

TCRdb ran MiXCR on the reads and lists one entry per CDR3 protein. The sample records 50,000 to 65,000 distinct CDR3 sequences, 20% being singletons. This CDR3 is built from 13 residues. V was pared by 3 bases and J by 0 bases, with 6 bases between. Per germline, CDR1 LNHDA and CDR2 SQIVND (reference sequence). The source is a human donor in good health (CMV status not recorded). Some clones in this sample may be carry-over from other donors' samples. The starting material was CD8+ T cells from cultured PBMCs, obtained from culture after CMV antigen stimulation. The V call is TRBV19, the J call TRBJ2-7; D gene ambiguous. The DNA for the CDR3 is TGTGCCAGTAGTATTACAGCCTCCTACGAGCAGTACTTC. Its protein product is CASSITASYEQYF.